The source of this T cell receptor (beta chain) is a study of T cell responses to AZD1222 COVID-19 vaccine. A note on this clone: Its specificity is unknown.

Study outcomes and limitations: Without day 14 samples, only post-peak T cell repertoires were studied.

Germline V gene data show CDR1 as SNHLY and CDR2 as FYNNEI. The J segment lost 0 bases and the V segment lost 6 bases, leaving 5 bases of the junction unmatched. The CDR3 length is 15 residues. Sequencing used immunoSEQ multiplex PCR; TCRdb keeps in-frame clones, though not all of them. The table lists tens of thousands of clones, roughly 91% of them singletons. The receptor was isolated from an adult who received the AZD1222 COVID-19 vaccine. Sequencing used peripheral blood, obtained 28 days after the second AZD1222 dose. The chain has TRBV2 and TRBJ1-5; 7 positions match TRBD1. The CDR3 loop is CASRIYRGSNQPQHF. In DNA, the CDR3 is TGTGCCAGCAGGATTTACAGGGGTAGCAATCAGCCCCAGCATTTT. The full variable domain, completed using reference TRBV2 and TRBJ1-5, is EPEVTQTPSHQVTQMGQEVILRCVPISNHLYFYWYRQILGQKVEFLVSFYNNEISEKSEIFDDQFSVERPDGSNFTLKIRSTKLEDSAMYFCASRIYRGSNQPQHFGDGTRLSIL.